The entry below gives a single T cell receptor (beta chain) sequence along with its context. The sample comes from a study of blood T cell repertoires in COVID-19. The overall study: Spain, Italy and the United States supplied samples that represented acute and convalescent COVID-19. PBMCs, B-cell-depleted T cells, or T cells were the source of the cDNA or gDNA that made up the material.

Germline CDR1 is SGHRS and CDR2 is YFSETQ. Trimming took off 4 bases at V and 3 bases at J, with 15 bases between the two ends. The CDR3 is made up of 15 amino acids. Methods used by the authors: Reference gene primer amplification in the assay estimated nucleated cell counts. Clones were sequenced by immunoSEQ multiplex PCR, and TCRdb holds only the in-frame ones, with some missing. The V and J calls and clone size were taken over from that table, and D and trimming were inferred from the DNA. The sample carries fewer than 300,000 clones, around four fifths recorded once. The sample taken for sequencing was peripheral blood. This sequence originates from a woman between 65 and 79 years old with active or convalescent COVID-19. This sequence joins TRBV5-1 and TRBJ2-3; a possible D gene is TRBD1 (6 bases). The CDR3: CASSVGQSVTDTQYF. DNA of the CDR3: TGCGCCAGCAGCGTCGGACAGAGTGTTACAGATACGCAGTATTTT. Full variable domain (missing parts from reference TRBV5-1 and TRBJ2-3): KAGVTQTPRYLIKTRGQQVTLSCSPISGHRSVSWYQQTPGQGLQFLFEYFSETQRNKGNFPGRFSGRQFSNSRSEMNVSTLELGDSALYLCASSVGQSVTDTQYFGPGTRLTVL.